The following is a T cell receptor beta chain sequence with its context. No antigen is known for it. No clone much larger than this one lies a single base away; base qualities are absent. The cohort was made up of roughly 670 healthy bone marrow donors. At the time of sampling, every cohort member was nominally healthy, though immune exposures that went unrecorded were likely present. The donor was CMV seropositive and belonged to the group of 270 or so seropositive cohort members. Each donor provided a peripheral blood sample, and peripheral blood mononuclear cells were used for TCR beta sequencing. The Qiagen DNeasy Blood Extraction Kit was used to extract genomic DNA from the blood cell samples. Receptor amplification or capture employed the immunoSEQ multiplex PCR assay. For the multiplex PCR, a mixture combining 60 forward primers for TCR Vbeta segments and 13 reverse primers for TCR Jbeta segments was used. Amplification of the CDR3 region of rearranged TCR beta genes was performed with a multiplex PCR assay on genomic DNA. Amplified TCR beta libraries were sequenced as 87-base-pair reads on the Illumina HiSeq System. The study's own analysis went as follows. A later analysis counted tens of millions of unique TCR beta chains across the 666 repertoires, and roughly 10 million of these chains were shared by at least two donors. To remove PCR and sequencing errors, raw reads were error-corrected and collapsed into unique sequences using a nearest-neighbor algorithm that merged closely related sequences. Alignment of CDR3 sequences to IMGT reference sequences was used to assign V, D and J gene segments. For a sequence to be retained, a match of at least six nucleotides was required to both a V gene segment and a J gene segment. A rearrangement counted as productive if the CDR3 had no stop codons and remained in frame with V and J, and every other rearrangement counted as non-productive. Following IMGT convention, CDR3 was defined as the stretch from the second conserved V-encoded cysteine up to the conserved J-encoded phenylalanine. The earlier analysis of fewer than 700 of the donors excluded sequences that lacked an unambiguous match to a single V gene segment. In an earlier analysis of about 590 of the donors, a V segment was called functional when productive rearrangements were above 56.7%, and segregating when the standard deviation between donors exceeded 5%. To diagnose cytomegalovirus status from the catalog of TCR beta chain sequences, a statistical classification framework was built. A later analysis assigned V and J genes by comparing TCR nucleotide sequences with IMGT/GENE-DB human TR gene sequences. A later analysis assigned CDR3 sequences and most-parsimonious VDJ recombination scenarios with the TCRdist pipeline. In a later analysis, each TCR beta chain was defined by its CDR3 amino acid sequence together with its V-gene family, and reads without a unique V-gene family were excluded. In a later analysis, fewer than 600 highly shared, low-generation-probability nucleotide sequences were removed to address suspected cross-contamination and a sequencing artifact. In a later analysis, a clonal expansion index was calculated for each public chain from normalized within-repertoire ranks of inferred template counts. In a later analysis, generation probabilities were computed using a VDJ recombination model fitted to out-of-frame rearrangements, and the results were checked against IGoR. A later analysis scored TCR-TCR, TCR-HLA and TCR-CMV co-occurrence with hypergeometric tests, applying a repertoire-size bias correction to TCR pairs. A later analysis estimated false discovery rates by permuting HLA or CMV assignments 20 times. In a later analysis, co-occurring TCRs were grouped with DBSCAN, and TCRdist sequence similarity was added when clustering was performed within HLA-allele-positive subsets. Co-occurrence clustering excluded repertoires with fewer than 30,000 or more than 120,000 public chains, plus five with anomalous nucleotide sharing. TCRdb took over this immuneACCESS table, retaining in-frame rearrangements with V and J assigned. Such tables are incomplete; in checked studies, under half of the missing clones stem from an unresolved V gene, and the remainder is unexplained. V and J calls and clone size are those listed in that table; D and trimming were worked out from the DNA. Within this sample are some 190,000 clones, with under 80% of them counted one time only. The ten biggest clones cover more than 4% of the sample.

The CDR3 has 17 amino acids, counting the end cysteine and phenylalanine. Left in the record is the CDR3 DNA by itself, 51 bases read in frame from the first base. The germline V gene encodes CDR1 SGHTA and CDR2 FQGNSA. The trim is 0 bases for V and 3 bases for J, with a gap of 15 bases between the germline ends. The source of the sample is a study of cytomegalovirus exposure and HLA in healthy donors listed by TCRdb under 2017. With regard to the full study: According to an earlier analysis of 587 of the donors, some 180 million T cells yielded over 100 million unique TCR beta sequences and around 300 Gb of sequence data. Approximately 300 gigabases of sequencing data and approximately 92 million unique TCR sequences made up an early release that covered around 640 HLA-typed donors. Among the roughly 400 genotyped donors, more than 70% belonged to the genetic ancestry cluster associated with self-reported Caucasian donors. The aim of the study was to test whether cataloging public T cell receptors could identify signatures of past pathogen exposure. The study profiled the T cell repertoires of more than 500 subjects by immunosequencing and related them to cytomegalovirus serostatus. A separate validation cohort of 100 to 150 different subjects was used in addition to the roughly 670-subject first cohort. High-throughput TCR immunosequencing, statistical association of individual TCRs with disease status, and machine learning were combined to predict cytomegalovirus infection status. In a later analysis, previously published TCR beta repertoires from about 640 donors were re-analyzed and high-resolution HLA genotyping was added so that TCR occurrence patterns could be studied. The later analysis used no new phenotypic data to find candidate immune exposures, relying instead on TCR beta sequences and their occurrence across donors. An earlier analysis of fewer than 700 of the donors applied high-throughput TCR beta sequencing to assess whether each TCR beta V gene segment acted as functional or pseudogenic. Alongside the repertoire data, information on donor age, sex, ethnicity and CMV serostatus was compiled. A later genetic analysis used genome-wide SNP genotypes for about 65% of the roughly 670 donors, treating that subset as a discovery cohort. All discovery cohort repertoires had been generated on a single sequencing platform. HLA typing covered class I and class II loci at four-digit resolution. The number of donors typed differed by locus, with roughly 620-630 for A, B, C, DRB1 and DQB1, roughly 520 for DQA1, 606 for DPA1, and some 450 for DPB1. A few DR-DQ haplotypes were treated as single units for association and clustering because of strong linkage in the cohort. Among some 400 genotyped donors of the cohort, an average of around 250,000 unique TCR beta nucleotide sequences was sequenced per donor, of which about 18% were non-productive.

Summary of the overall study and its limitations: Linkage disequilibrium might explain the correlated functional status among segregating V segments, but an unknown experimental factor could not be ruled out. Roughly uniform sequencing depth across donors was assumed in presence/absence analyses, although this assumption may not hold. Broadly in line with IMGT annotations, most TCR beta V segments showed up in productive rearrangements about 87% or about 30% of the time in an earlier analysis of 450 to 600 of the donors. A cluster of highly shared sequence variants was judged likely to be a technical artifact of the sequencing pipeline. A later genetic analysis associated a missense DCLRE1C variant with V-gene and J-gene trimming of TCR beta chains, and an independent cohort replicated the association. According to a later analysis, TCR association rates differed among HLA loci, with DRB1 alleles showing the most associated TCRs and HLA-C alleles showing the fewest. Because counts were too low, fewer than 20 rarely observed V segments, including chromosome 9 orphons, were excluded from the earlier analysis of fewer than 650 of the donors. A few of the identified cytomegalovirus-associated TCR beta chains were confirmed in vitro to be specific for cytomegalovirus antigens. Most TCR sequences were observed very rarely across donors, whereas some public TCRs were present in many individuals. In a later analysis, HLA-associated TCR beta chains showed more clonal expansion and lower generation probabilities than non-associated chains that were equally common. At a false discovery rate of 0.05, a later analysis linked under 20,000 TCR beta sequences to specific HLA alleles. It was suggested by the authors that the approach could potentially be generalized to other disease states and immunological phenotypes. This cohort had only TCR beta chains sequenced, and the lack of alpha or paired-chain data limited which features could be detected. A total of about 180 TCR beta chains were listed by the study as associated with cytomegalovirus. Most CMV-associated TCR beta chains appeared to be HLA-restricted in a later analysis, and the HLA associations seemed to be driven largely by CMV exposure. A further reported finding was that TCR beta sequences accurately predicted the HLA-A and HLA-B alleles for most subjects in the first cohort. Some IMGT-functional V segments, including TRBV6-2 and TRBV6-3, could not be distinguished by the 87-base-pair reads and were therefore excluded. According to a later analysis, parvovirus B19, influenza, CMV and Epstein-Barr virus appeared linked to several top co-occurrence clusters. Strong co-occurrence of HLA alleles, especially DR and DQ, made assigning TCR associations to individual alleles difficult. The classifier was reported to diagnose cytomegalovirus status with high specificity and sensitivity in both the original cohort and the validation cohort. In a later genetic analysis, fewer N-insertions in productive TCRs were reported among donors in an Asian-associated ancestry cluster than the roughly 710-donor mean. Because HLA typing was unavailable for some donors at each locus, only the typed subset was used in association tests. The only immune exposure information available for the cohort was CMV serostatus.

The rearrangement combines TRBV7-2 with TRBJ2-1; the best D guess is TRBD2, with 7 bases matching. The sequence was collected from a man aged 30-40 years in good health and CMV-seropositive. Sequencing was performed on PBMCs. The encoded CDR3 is CASSLAQGRGIYNEQFF. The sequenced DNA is TGTGCCAGCAGCTTAGCGCAGGGGAGGGGAATCTACAATGAGCAGTTCTTC. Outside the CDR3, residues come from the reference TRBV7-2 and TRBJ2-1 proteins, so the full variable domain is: GAGVSQSPSNKVTEKGKDVELRCDPISGHTALYWYRQSLGQGLEFLIYFQGNSAPDKSGLPSDRFSAERTGGSVSTLTIQRTQQEDSAVYLCASSLAQGRGIYNEQFFGPGTRLTVL.